This TCR beta chain is from a study of blood T cells in healthy people across ages. Alongside a J-beta primer mix, a sample-barcoded 5' primer served in a second PCR lasting about 7 to 11 cycles. Template switching added a 12-random-nucleotide identifier to every cDNA molecule. From the 5' RACE reads, TCRdb called clonotypes with MiXCR, one entry per CDR3 protein. Here the sample spans hundreds of thousands of distinct CDR3 sequences, approximately 30% being singletons. The germline V gene has CDR1 SGHRS and CDR2 YFSETQ. The V end was cut by 0 bases, the J end by 2 bases, with 17 bases between. The CDR3 contains 17 residues. Study results and limitations: Measured against age, TCR beta diversity per million T cells decreased in a roughly linear manner. Comparison with aged donors showed that long-lived donors had more naive CD4+ cells and higher diversity.

This clonotype occurred many times. Its antigen remains unidentified. The J gene is TRBJ1-1, the V gene TRBV5-1; unclear D gene. Sequences were obtained from blood. This clonotype was obtained from an elderly woman in good health. The CDR3 sequence: CASSLGPLGQLNTEAFF. The CDR3 nucleotides are TGCGCCAGCAGCTTGGGGCCCCTCGGCCAGCTCAACACTGAAGCTTTCTTT.